Listed here is a single T cell receptor (beta chain). The antigen is undetermined. Isolated RNA was reverse transcribed in full, so expressed TCRB transcripts were sequenced. Some clones are missing from TCRdb's copy, which holds only in-frame ones; the method was immunoSEQ multiplex PCR. Here the sample spans about 700,000 clones, about an eighth being singletons. This sample is drawn from a study of beta chain features in type 1 diabetes. Study at large: The patient and healthy donor groups were comparable for age, gender and cell yields. Overall study findings and caveats: Individuals with type 1 diabetes displayed fewer insertions and more deletions at VDJ junctions. Shorter TCRB CDR3s, moderately but significantly so, were found in Type 1 diabetes patients in all four CD4+ subsets. A potential PCR bias toward shorter templates would be equal in patient and control samples.

There are 15 residues in the CDR3. The trim removed 5 bases at V and 4 bases at J, leaving 8 bases unmatched. CDR1 is GTSNPN and CDR2 is SVGIG in the germline V gene (reference sequence). Staining for CD45RO/CCR7/CD25/CD127/CD95/CD27 allowed sorting of CD4+ naive, central memory, regulatory and stem cell-like memory cells. This chain uses TRBV30 with TRBJ2-1, with TRBD1 matching over 10 bases. This TCR was sampled from a man between 18 and 29 years old with type 1 diabetes. Sequencing used naive CD4+ T cells from blood. For the CDR3, the DNA is TGTGCCTGGGGAAGACAGGGGGCATTTTACAATGAGCAGTTCTTC. Amino acids: CAWGRQGAFYNEQFF. Complete variable domain (other parts from reference TRBV30 and TRBJ2-1): SQTIHQWPATLVQPVGSPLSLECTVEGTSNPNLYWYRQAAGRGLQLLFYSVGIGQISSEVPQNLSASRPQDRQFILSSKKLLLSDSGFYLCAWGRQGAFYNEQFFGPGTRLTVL.